This TCR beta chain appears in the sequencing data of a study of T cells after yellow fever vaccination. Study conclusions and caveats: Re-detected after boosting: most primary clones, almost 98% of CD4 and about 89% of CD8. Weaker, the secondary response peaked sooner, at day 5 versus 15.

The CDR3 has 16 amino acids. CDR1 is DFQATT and CDR2 is SNEGSKA in the germline V gene (reference sequence). After removal of 0 bases from V and 5 bases from J, the junction contained 8 bases not matched to a gene. TCRdb re-analysed the 5' RACE reads in MiXCR, keeping a single row per CDR3 protein. The sample yields 500,000 to 650,000 distinct CDR3 sequences, 9% to 15% seen once. This clonotype showed up just a few times. Its target is not known. The chain is built from TRBV20-1 and TRBJ2-5; 11 positions agree with TRBD2. The source material was PBMCs, sampled on the day of the yellow fever booster vaccination. This sequence was found in a man aged 30 to 39 who received the YFV17D yellow fever vaccine. This chain's CDR3 is CSARDLASGRKETQYF. CDR3 nucleotides: TGCAGTGCTAGAGATCTAGCTAGCGGGAGGAAGGAGACCCAGTACTTC.